The subject of this entry is one TCR beta chain. Its cognate antigen is unknown. Germline values: CDR1 MDHEN, CDR2 SYDVKM. This CDR3 is 14 amino acids long. The sample is drawn from a study of T cell clusters in autoimmune cytopenias. Study-level background: A median of roughly 53,000 TRB reads per sample yielded a median roughly 2,500 distinct clonotypes.

Findings and limits, study-wide: Healthy donors had roughly 3.2-fold more exclusive TRB clusters than active autoimmune hepatitis patients.

TRB was amplified from 250 ng of peripheral blood genomic DNA per sample. TRB was amplified by touch-down multiplex PCR, primer pools A and B combined. From the multiplex PCR reads, TCRdb lists one entry per CDR3 protein and no DNA. The repertoire shows over 9,500 distinct CDR3 sequences; the top ten hold 21%. These sequences were also reported in another study, on T cell repertoires in aging, cancer and after chemotherapy.

The sample taken for sequencing was peripheral blood. The chain employs TRBV28 and TRBJ2-2; TCRdb returns TRBD1, unconfirmable since there is no DNA. This clonotype was sampled from a human donor in good health. The CDR3 protein is CASSLPLYAGELFF.